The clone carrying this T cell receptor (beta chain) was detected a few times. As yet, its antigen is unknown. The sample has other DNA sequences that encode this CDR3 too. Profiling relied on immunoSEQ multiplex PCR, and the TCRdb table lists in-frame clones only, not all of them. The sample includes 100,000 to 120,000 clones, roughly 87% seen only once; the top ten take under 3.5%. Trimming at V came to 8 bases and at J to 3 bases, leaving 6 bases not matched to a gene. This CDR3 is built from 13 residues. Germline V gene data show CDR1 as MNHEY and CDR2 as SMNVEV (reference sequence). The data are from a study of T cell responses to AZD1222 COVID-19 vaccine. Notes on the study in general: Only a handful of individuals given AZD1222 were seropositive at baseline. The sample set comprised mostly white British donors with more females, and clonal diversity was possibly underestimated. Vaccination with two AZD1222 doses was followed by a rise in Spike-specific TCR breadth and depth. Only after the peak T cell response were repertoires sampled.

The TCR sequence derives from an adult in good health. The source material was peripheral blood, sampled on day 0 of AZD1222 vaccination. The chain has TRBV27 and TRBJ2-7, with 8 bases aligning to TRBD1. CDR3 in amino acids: CASRRGQGYEQYF. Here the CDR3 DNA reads TGTGCCAGCCGGCGCGGACAGGGCTACGAGCAGTACTTC.